The 28 T cell receptor beta chains given below trace back to one sample, sequenced in a study of blood T cell repertoires in COVID-19. This table comes from immunoSEQ multiplex PCR, and its TCRdb copy is limited to in-frame clones, with some not included. The table has about 230,000 clones, 80% to 90% seen once. Sequenced sample: peripheral blood. The source is a man aged 35 to 55 who had recovered from COVID-19.

The chain joins TRBV27 to TRBJ2-1; 9 bases align to TRBD2. CDR3 length: 13 amino acids. V gave up 4 bases and J gave up 11 bases; unmatched junction bases: 6. The germline CDR1 and CDR2 sequences are MNHEY and SMNVEV (reference sequence). CDR3 amino acids: CASSSLAGRQQFF. The CDR3 nucleotides are TGTGCCAGCAGTTCCCTAGCGGGACGACAGCAGTTCTTC.

The chain employs TRBV29-1 and TRBJ1-3; D is uncertain. Trimming left V 6 bases short and J 6 bases short, with 9 bases between. Germline loops: CDR1 SQVTM, CDR2 ANQGSEA. This CDR3 is 11 amino acids long. The CDR3 loop reads CSVTRENTIYF. The CDR3 nucleotides are TGCAGCGTGACAAGAGAAAACACCATATATTTT.

The chain employs TRBV11-2 and TRBJ1-1; tentatively, D is TRBD1 (5 bases). The germline CDR1 and CDR2 sequences are SGHAT and FQNNGV. V was pared by 4 bases and J by 1 base, with 13 bases between. The length of the CDR3 is 15 residues. CDR3: CASSSIPTGNTEAFF. The CDR3 region has the DNA TGTGCCAGCAGCTCTATACCAACAGGGAACACTGAAGCTTTCTTT.

This clone has more than one count but fewer than ten. The chain couples TRBV7-6 to TRBJ1-6, with 7 bases aligning to TRBD1. Losses at the gene ends were 1 base for V and 8 bases for J; bases not matched to a gene: 5. Germline CDR1 SGHVS, CDR2 FNYEAQ. CDR3 size: 15 residues. CDR3 loop: CASSLEGASYSPLHF. CDR3 sequence (DNA): TGTGCCAGCAGCTTAGAGGGGGCTAGCTATTCACCCCTCCACTTT.

This sequence joins TRBV5-1 and TRBJ2-2; a possible D gene is TRBD1 (5 bases). The V end was cut by 7 bases, the J end by 1 base, with 17 bases between. Germline V gives CDR1 SGHRS, CDR2 YFSETQ. This CDR3 spans 16 amino acids. CDR3 coding DNA: TGCGCCAGCCTGCAAGGGCTTAGGGGGAACACCGGGGAGCTGTTTTTT. Translation: CASLQGLRGNTGELFF.

The rearrangement joins TRBV6-5 to TRBJ2-7, with 8 bases that match TRBD1. This CDR3 has 15 amino acids. The V gene end was trimmed by 5 bases and the J gene end by 4 bases; junction bases not matched to a gene: 10. CDR1 is MNHEY and CDR2 is SVGAGI in the germline V gene. This CDR3 is CASSHGPGQAYEQYF. CDR3 DNA sequence: TGTGCCAGCAGTCACGGTCCGGGACAGGCTTACGAGCAGTACTTC.

This clone has just a few counts. The rearrangement links TRBV7-9 to TRBJ2-1, with a tentative D call TRBD2 (6 bases). This CDR3 contains 18 residues. Per germline, CDR1 SEHNR and CDR2 FQNEAQ (reference sequence). V gave up 4 bases and J gave up 1 base, with 20 bases separating them. The CDR3 spells CASSSLSPIGGSYNEQFF. CDR3 DNA: TGTGCCAGCAGCTCCCTCTCCCCCATCGGGGGATCCTACAATGAGCAGTTCTTC.

The chain carries TRBV5-4 and TRBJ2-7; 7 bases map to TRBD2. Losses at the gene ends were 3 bases for V and 2 bases for J; bases not matched to a gene: 5. In germline, CDR1 is SGHNT, CDR2 YYREEE (reference sequence). The CDR3 is made up of 14 amino acids. The CDR3 DNA reads as TGTGCCAGCAGCTCCGGGACTAATCCCTACGAGCAGTACTTC. It encodes CASSSGTNPYEQYF.

The chain couples TRBV6-5 to TRBJ1-2; D possibly corresponds to TRBD1 (6 bases). CDR1 is MNHEY and CDR2 is SVGAGI in the germline V gene. CDR3 size: 16 residues. With 2 bases removed from V and 2 bases from J, the gap between germline ends came to 15 bases. CDR3 residues: CASSYLEAGANYGYTF. In DNA form, the CDR3 reads TGTGCCAGCAGTTACCTCGAAGCAGGGGCCAACTATGGCTACACCTTC.

The V call is TRBV19, the J call TRBJ2-7, with D possibly TRBD1 on 6 matching bases. Germline V gene data show CDR1 as LNHDA and CDR2 as SQIVND (reference sequence). Trimming removed 6 bases from V and 2 bases from J, with 20 bases in between. The CDR3 runs to 16 residues. CDR3 sequence: CASRRRHREGAYEQYF. The CDR3 nucleotides read TGTGCCAGTAGACGTCGACACAGGGAAGGGGCCTACGAGCAGTACTTC.

The chain uses TRBV25-1 and TRBJ1-2; weak D call: TRBD1 (6 bases). This CDR3 contains 15 residues. Trimming pared 7 bases from V and 3 bases from J, leaving 18 bases between. Germline V gene data show CDR1 as MGHDK and CDR2 as SYGVNS. Here the CDR3 reads CASMGDTRGYYGYTF. For the CDR3, the DNA is TGTGCCAGCATGGGGGACACCAGGGGTTACTATGGCTACACCTTC.

The V call is TRBV6-5, the J call TRBJ2-7; 10 bases map to TRBD1. The length of the CDR3 is 15 residues. V lost 6 bases, J lost 0 bases, and 5 bases stayed unmatched. Germline V CDR1 and CDR2: MNHEY, SVGAGI. Written as DNA, the CDR3 is TGTGCCAGCAGCCCCCGGGACAGGGGCTCCTACGAGCAGTACTTC. Amino acid sequence: CASSPRDRGSYEQYF.

This clone has only one observation. V is TRBV20-1 and J is TRBJ2-5; the D is unclear. The CDR3 length is 11 residues. Germline V gives CDR1 DFQATT, CDR2 SNEGSKA (reference sequence). V lost 3 bases, J lost 3 bases, and 5 bases lay in between. CDR3 residues: CSASQEETQYF. The CDR3 DNA sequence: TGCAGTGCTAGTCAGGAAGAGACCCAGTACTTC.

J is TRBJ2-7 and V is TRBV7-9, with TRBD1 matching over 9 bases. The CDR3 runs to 17 residues. Germline CDR1 and CDR2: SEHNR and FQNEAQ (reference sequence). The J segment lost 0 bases and the V segment lost 5 bases, leaving 11 bases of the junction unmatched. The DNA for the CDR3 is TGTGCCAGCAGCCTACGTCGGGGGACAGGGAGCTCCTACGAGCAGTACTTC. Its protein is CASSLRRGTGSSYEQYF. The complete variable domain, with remaining parts taken from reference TRBV7-9 and TRBJ2-7, reads DTGVSQNPRHKITKRGQNVTFRCDPISEHNRLYWYRQTLGQGPEFLTYFQNEAQLEKSRLLSDRFSAERPKGSFSTLEIQRTEQGDSAMYLCASSLRRGTGSSYEQYFGPGTRLTVT.

V gene TRBV14 combines with J gene TRBJ2-3, with 10 positions matching TRBD2. V lost 4 bases, J lost 1 base, and 8 bases stayed unmatched. The CDR3 is 17 residues long. Looked up from germline, CDR1 is SGHDN and CDR2 is FVKESK. CDR3 nucleotides: TGTGCCAGCAGCCGGGGGGTCCTAGCGGGAGGCACAGATACGCAGTATTTT. Its protein product is CASSRGVLAGGTDTQYF.

This sequence joins TRBV20-1 and TRBJ2-1; TRBD1 agrees at 8 bases. Unmatched junction bases numbered 8, after V lost 3 bases and J lost 7 bases. The CDR3 contains 14 residues. The V gene's germline CDR1 is DFQATT and CDR2 SNEGSKA (reference sequence). The CDR3: CSASETGVSNEQFF. In DNA, the CDR3 is TGCAGTGCTAGTGAGACAGGGGTTTCGAATGAGCAGTTCTTC.

The rearrangement links TRBV29-1 to TRBJ1-1, with D possibly matching TRBD1 (6 bases). Between the trimmed V and J ends, which lost 4 bases and 5 bases, there was a span of 14 bases. CDR3 length equals 13 residues. Germline-derived CDR1 and CDR2 are SQVTM and ANQGSEA. CDR3 in amino acids: CSVAQGEGTEAFF. The DNA for the CDR3 is TGCAGCGTTGCACAGGGAGAGGGTACTGAAGCTTTCTTT.

This chain joins TRBV7-8 and TRBJ2-3, with TRBD2 as a possible D gene (7 bases). The germline gives CDR1 SGHVS, CDR2 FQNEAQ. The CDR3 is made up of 18 amino acids. Trimming removed 5 bases from V and 0 bases from J, with 21 bases in between. This CDR3 reads CASSISLRAGASTDTQYF. The CDR3 nucleotides read TGTGCCAGCAGCATATCGTTACGGGCGGGGGCTAGCACAGATACGCAGTATTTT.

The V and J genes are TRBV19 and TRBJ2-1, with D maybe TRBD2 (6 bases). This CDR3 region has 15 residues. In germline, CDR1 is LNHDA, CDR2 SQIVND (reference sequence). Trimming pared 6 bases from V and 2 bases from J, leaving 14 bases between. The CDR3 loop reads CASRMGGSTYNEQFF. CDR3 DNA: TGTGCCAGTAGGATGGGGGGATCAACCTACAATGAGCAGTTCTTC.

The rearrangement joins TRBV7-2 to TRBJ2-7; 8 positions agree with TRBD1. The J segment lost 0 bases and the V segment lost 7 bases, leaving 5 bases of the junction unmatched. The CDR3 runs to 14 residues. Per germline, CDR1 SGHTA and CDR2 FQGNSA. The CDR3 loop is CASTLDRDSYEQYF. The CDR3 DNA is TGTGCCAGCACTCTGGACAGGGACTCCTACGAGCAGTACTTC.

The V gene is TRBV2, the J gene TRBJ2-2; 10 positions agree with TRBD1. Germline V gene lookup returns CDR1 SNHLY and CDR2 FYNNEI. This CDR3 comprises 14 residues. The V gene end was trimmed by 6 bases and the J gene end by 6 bases; junction bases not matched to a gene: 4. CDR3 in amino acids: CASSGQGVPGELFF. Written as DNA, the CDR3 is TGTGCCAGCAGCGGACAGGGGGTGCCCGGGGAGCTGTTTTTT.

The chain is built from TRBV6-6 and TRBJ2-7, with 8 nucleotides matching TRBD1. The CDR3 is 14 amino acids. The germline V gene encodes CDR1 MNHNY and CDR2 SVGAGI (reference sequence). V shed 2 bases, J shed 4 bases, and the junction held 4 bases outside the gene matches. Here the CDR3 reads CASSYRDRLYEQYF. The CDR3 DNA follows: TGTGCCAGCAGTTACCGGGACAGGCTTTACGAGCAGTACTTC.

The V call is TRBV5-5, the J call TRBJ2-3; 9 bases agree with TRBD1. This CDR3 comprises 14 residues. V lost 4 bases and J lost 8; bases outside the gene matches: 8. CDR1 and CDR2 (germline): SGHKS, YYEKEE (reference sequence). CDR3 sequence: CASSGDRVRGTQYF. The CDR3 DNA follows: TGTGCCAGCAGCGGGGACAGGGTACGAGGTACGCAGTATTTT. Full variable domain (remainder filled in from reference TRBV5-5 and TRBJ2-3): DAGVTQSPTHLIKTRGQQVTLRCSPISGHKSVSWYQQVLGQGPQFIFQYYEKEERGRGNFPDRFSARQFPNYSSELNVNALLLGDSALYLCASSGDRVRGTQYFGPGTRLTVL.

The chain is built from TRBV7-2 and TRBJ2-7, with 12 bases aligning to TRBD2. Germline V gene lookup returns CDR1 SGHTA and CDR2 FQGNSA. CDR3 length: 15 amino acids. V lost 7 bases, J lost 4 bases, and 8 bases stayed unmatched. Here the CDR3 reads CASTPLAGGKYEQYF. Written as DNA, the CDR3 is TGTGCCAGCACCCCGCTAGCGGGAGGGAAATACGAGCAGTACTTC.

This rearrangement joins TRBV7-2 to TRBJ2-2, with 11 bases matching TRBD2. This CDR3 region has 16 residues. The V gene's germline CDR1 is SGHTA and CDR2 FQGNSA. Unmatched junction bases numbered 9, after V lost 7 bases and J lost 5 bases. The CDR3 here is CASTPSSGGATGELFF. DNA of the CDR3: TGTGCCAGCACCCCAAGTAGCGGGGGGGCGACCGGGGAGCTGTTTTTT.

DNA for the CDR3: TGCGCCAGCAGCCAAGACCACGGGGGGGAGAGCTCCTACGAGCAGTACTTC. Amino acids: CASSQDHGGESSYEQYF. The chain recombines TRBV4-3 with TRBJ2-7; TRBD2 agrees at 8 bases. The CDR3 contains 17 residues. Germline CDR1 is LGHNA and CDR2 is YSLEER. Trimming removed 0 bases from V and 0 bases from J; junction bases left unmatched: 7.

V and J are TRBV5-1 and TRBJ2-7; TRBD1 matches at 7 bases. J gave up 1 base and V 4 bases, and 11 bases lay outside the gene matches. This CDR3 is built from 16 residues. From germline, CDR1 is SGHRS and CDR2 YFSETQ. CDR3 nucleotide sequence: TGCGCCAGCAGCCTGAGTGGGACAGAGAGTTCCTACGAGCAGTACTTC. It yields the protein CASSLSGTESSYEQYF.

This clone showed up just once. J is TRBJ1-2 and V is TRBV4-3; no reliable D call. Trimming took 0 bases from V and 8 from J, leaving 13 bases between them. The CDR3 contains 14 residues. Germline V gives CDR1 LGHNA, CDR2 YSLEER. The CDR3 loop is CASSQEEAVGGYTF. The CDR3 coding sequence is TGCGCCAGCAGCCAAGAGGAGGCTGTGGGAGGCTACACCTTC.